The 20 T cell receptor beta chains given below trace back to one sample, sequenced in a study of glioma-infiltrating T cells. Using RNA template, CDR3s of TCR alpha and beta were amplified with iRepertoire arm-PCR. TCRdb analysed the multiplex PCR reads with MiXCR anew, one entry per CDR3 protein. The sample yields approximately 190,000 distinct CDR3 sequences, over 25% seen once. Sequenced input: glioma tissue, nonneoplastic brain tissue, or PBMCs (not recorded which). The receptors were sampled from a human donor with low-grade glioma or glioblastoma, undergoing nonglioma brain surgery, or in good health (not recorded which).

The V and J genes are TRBV19 and TRBJ2-7, with 11 positions matching TRBD2. J was trimmed by 2 bases and V by 5 bases; bases with no gene match: 5. This CDR3 contains 15 residues. CDR1 and CDR2 (germline): LNHDA, SQIVND (reference sequence). The CDR3 DNA follows: TGTGCCAGTAGTCGGACTAGCGGGCCCGCCTACGAGCAGTACTTC. Translated: CASSRTSGPAYEQYF.

This clonotype occurred many times. The chain has TRBV28 and TRBJ2-7; 7 bases are shared with TRBD2. This CDR3 has 13 residues. V shed 4 bases and J 3 bases; nucleotides not matched to a gene: 3. Germline V gene sequence: CDR1 MDHEN, CDR2 SYDVKM. The CDR3 here is CASSSPSGYEQYF. Written as DNA, the CDR3 is TGTGCCAGCAGTTCGCCTAGCGGCTACGAGCAGTACTTC. Complete variable domain (other parts from reference TRBV28 and TRBJ2-7): DVKVTQSSRYLVKRTGEKVFLECVQDMDHENMFWYRQDPGLGLRLIYFSYDVKMKEKGDIPEGYSVSREKKERFSLILESASTNQTSMYLCASSSPSGYEQYFGPGTRLTVT.

In its sample, this clonotype was seen many times. The chain employs TRBV14 and TRBJ2-1, with 12 bases identical to TRBD2. The V and J ends lost 8 bases and 10 bases, in that order; junction bases with no gene match: 9. Germline CDR1 and CDR2: SGHDN and FVKESK. This CDR3 region has 14 residues. CDR3 nucleotides: TGTGCCAGCGGAGGGACTAGCGGGTTAACAGAGCAGTTCTTC. Its protein is CASGGTSGLTEQFF.

This clonotype was observed many times. The rearrangement joins TRBV27 to TRBJ2-7; the D gene is possibly TRBD1 (7 bases). Trimming shortened V by 8 bases and J by 2 bases, and 16 bases separated the two germline ends. The CDR3 runs to 14 residues. The germline gives CDR1 MNHEY, CDR2 SMNVEV (reference sequence). The DNA of the CDR3 is TGTGCCAGCGGGCTCCAGGGGGGAGCCTACGAGCAGTACTTC. Residues: CASGLQGGAYEQYF.

This clonotype was seen many times. The chain joins TRBV6-2 or TRBV6-3 to TRBJ2-1; no firm D call. The CDR3 loop spans 12 amino acids. V was clipped by 6 bases and J by 7 bases, with 10 bases between them. Germline CDR1 MNHEY, CDR2 SVGEGT. CDR3 amino acids: CASSHERNEQFF. The CDR3 bases are TGTGCCAGCAGCCACGAGCGAAATGAGCAGTTCTTC.

As regards this clonotype: Since a much larger clone is just one base distant, this may be a read error. The CDR3 protein is CASSSGTALFHEQYF. DNA for the CDR3: TGTGCCAGCAGCTCCGGGACAGCTCTTTTCCACGAGCAGTACTTC. The chain combines TRBV7-2 with TRBJ2-7, with TRBD1 matching 7 bases. The CDR3 runs 15 residues. The V segment lost 4 bases and the J segment 5 bases; nucleotides outside the gene matches: 11. CDR1 is SGHTA and CDR2 is FQGNSA in the germline V gene.

This clonotype showed up many times. The V and J genes are TRBV7-8 and TRBJ2-1; TRBD2 matches at 16 bases. Germline V lookup: CDR1 SGHVS, CDR2 FQNEAQ. With 5 bases clipped from V and 7 bases from J, the junction kept 5 bases outside the gene matches. The CDR3 contains 16 residues. The CDR3 DNA reads TGTGCCAGCAGCCGTGGGACTAGCGGGAGGGGTAATGAGCAGTTCTTC. This codes for CASSRGTSGRGNEQFF.

This clonotype has more than one count but fewer than ten. The rearrangement uses TRBV19 and TRBJ2-5; D could derive from TRBD1 or TRBD2 (5 bases each). V lost 3 bases and J lost 5, with 19 bases in between. Germline V gene sequence: CDR1 LNHDA, CDR2 SQIVND (reference sequence). The CDR3 is 16 amino acids. The CDR3 nucleotides are TGTGCCAGTAGTATGGGGGTGACACCTGAGTCGGAGACCCAGTACTTC. Its translation is CASSMGVTPESETQYF.

A remark on this clonotype: It may be a read error: a sequence one base away is much more abundant. The genes are TRBV9 and TRBJ1-1; D unclear. Trimming pared 0 bases from V and 4 bases from J, leaving 10 bases between. The CDR3 loop spans 14 amino acids. The germline gives CDR1 SGDLS, CDR2 YYNGEE. This chain's CDR3 is CASSVESGGTEAFF. The DNA for the CDR3 is TGTGCCAGCAGCGTAGAGTCAGGCGGCACTGAAGCTTTCTTT.

The chain uses TRBV12-3 or TRBV12-4 and TRBJ1-5, with TRBD1 as a possible D gene (5 bases). The CDR3 covers 15 residues. Trimming left V 5 bases short and J 2 bases short, with 13 bases between. The CDR3 coding sequence is TGTGCCAGCAGTCTTGCACCCAGGGGCAATCAGCCCCAGCATTTT. Translation gives CASSLAPRGNQPQHF.

Concerning this clonotype: The junction differs from germline at one of its ends, possibly a read error. The chain carries TRBV6-1 and TRBJ1-5; TRBD1 is a possible D gene (6 bases). The CDR3 extends over 16 amino acids. CDR1 MNHNS and CDR2 SASEGT come from the germline V gene. DNA of the CDR3: TGTGCCAGCAGTCCTACAGGGTTGTCAGGTTCCAAGCCCAAGCATTTT. It codes for CASSPTGLSGSKPKHF.

Note on this clonotype: This clone may be a read error of a much larger clone one base away. The gene calls are TRBV7-2 and TRBJ2-7; D might be TRBD2 (5 bases). The CDR3 covers 15 residues. Germline V gene lookup returns CDR1 SGHTA and CDR2 FQGNSA. The CDR3 spells CASSIATTVSHEQYF. CDR3 DNA: TGTGCCAGCAGCATAGCGACTACCGTTTCCCACGAGCAGTACTTC.

On this clonotype: A much bigger clone sits one base away, suggesting this may be a read error. This chain joins TRBV4-1 and TRBJ1-6; 8 bases are shared with TRBD1. The junction had 6 bases not matched to a gene; V was cut back by 4 bases and J by 7 bases. Germline loops: CDR1 MGHRA, CDR2 YSYEKL. CDR3 size: 15 residues. CDR3 in amino acids: CASSLGGQVNSPLHF. The CDR3 nucleotides read TGCGCCAGCAGCCTAGGGGGACAGGTGAATTCACCCCTCCACTTT.

CDR3 sequence: CASSPQGSSFAEQYF. In nucleotides, the CDR3 is TGTGCCAGCAGCCCGCAGGGCTCCTCTTTTGCCGAGCAGTACTTC. The chain couples TRBV7-9 to TRBJ2-7; tentatively, D is TRBD1 (5 bases). Per germline, CDR1 SEHNR and CDR2 FQNEAQ (reference sequence). The V and J ends lost 5 bases and 6 bases respectively, with 20 bases between them. CDR3 length: 15 amino acids.

This chain links TRBV6-1 with TRBJ2-7, with D perhaps TRBD2 (5 bases). CDR3 length: 15 residues. With 2 bases removed from V and 13 bases from J, the gap between germline ends came to 24 bases. Germline V CDR1 and CDR2: MNHNS, SASEGT. The CDR3 reads CASSESLGSSYGHYF. In nucleotides, the CDR3 is TGTGCCAGCAGTGAATCGCTGGGGAGCTCCTACGGGCATTACTTC.

The genes are TRBV3-1 and TRBJ2-7; maybe TRBD2 (5 bases). V lost 5 bases, J lost 7 bases, and 27 bases lay in between. The germline V gene has CDR1 LGHDT and CDR2 YNNKEL (reference sequence). The CDR3 runs 17 residues. The CDR3 spells CASSLALLGLEASEQYF. The DNA for the CDR3 is TGTGCCAGCAGCTTAGCGCTATTAGGGCTAGAGGCTTCGGAGCAGTACTTC.

This clonotype was seen at least ten times. The chain uses TRBV27 and TRBJ2-7; D gene uncertain. V shed 9 bases and J shed 1 base, with 19 bases lying between them. Germline values: CDR1 MNHEY, CDR2 SMNVEV (reference sequence). This CDR3 region has 15 residues. The CDR3: CASSLEWQPSYEQYF. CDR3 nucleotides: TGTGCCAGTTCATTAGAGTGGCAGCCTTCCTACGAGCAGTACTTC.

This clonotype was counted ten times or more. The chain carries TRBV20-1 and TRBJ2-7, with D hard to call. The germline V gene has CDR1 DFQATT and CDR2 SNEGSKA (reference sequence). CDR3 length: 12 amino acids. Trimming pared 0 bases from V and 4 bases from J, leaving 7 bases between. DNA for the CDR3: TGCAGTGCTAGAGAGTCCGGTTACGAGCAGTACTTC. Encoded protein: CSARESGYEQYF.

Concerning this clonotype: The junction departs from the called germline gene at one end, perhaps through a read error. This chain links TRBV27 with TRBJ1-1, with D unclear. The CDR3 length is 11 residues. The V gene's germline CDR1 is MNHEY and CDR2 SMNVEV (reference sequence). The CDR3 loop is CASILGLEAFF. The CDR3 coding sequence is TGTGCTAGCATTTTAGGACTGGAAGCTTTCTTT.

The table lists this clonotype with many counts. This rearrangement joins TRBV4-1 to TRBJ1-5, with D unclear. The CDR3 contains 14 residues. The V end was cut by 0 bases, the J end by 7 bases, with 10 bases between. Germline CDR1 is MGHRA and CDR2 is YSYEKL. CDR3 DNA: TGCGCCAGCAGCCAAGAAGGGTTCGGGCAGCCCCAGCATTTT. This gives the protein CASSQEGFGQPQHF.